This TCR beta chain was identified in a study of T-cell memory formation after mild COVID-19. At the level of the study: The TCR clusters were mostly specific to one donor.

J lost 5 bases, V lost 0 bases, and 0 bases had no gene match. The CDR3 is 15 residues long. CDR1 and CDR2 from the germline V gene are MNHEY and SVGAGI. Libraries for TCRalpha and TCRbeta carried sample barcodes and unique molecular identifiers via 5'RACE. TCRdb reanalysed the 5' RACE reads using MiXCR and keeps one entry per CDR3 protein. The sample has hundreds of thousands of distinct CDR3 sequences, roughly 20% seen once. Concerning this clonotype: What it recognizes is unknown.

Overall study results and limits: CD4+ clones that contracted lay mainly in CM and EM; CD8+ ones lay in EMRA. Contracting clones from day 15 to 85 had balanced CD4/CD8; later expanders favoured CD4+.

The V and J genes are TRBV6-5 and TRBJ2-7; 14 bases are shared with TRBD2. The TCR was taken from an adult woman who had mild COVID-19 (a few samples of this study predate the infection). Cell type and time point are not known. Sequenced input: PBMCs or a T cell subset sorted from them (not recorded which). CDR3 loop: CASSYSGLAGDEQYF. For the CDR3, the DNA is TGTGCCAGCAGTTACTCGGGACTAGCGGGAGACGAGCAGTACTTC.